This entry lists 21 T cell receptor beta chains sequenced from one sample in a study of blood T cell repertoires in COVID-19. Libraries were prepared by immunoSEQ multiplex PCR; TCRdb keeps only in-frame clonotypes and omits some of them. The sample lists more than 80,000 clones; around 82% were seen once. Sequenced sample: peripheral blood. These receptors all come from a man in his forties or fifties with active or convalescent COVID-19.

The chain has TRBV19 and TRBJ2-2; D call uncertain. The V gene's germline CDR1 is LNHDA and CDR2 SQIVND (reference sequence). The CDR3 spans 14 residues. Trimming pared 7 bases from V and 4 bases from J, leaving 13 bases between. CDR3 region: CASTDFDSTGELFF. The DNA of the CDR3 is TGTGCCAGTACCGATTTCGATAGCACCGGGGAGCTGTTTTTT.

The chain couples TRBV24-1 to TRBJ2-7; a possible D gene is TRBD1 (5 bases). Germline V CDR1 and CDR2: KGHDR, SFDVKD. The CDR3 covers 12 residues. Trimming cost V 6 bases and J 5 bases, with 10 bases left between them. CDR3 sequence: CATSQGSDEQYF. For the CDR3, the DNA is TGTGCCACCAGTCAGGGTTCTGACGAGCAGTACTTC.

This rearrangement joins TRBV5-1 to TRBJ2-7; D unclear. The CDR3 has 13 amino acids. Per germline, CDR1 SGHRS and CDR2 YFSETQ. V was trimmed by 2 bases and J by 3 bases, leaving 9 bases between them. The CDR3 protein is CASSLSASYEQYF. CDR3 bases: TGCGCCAGCAGCTTAAGCGCCAGCTACGAGCAGTACTTC.

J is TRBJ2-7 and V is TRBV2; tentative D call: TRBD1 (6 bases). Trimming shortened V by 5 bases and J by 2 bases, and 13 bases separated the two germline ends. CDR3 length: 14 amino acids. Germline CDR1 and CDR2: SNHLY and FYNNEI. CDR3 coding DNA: TGTGCCAGCAGTCCCCCGGACAGTCCCTACGAGCAGTACTTC. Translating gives CASSPPDSPYEQYF. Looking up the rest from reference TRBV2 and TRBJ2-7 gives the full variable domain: EPEVTQTPSHQVTQMGQEVILRCVPISNHLYFYWYRQILGQKVEFLVSFYNNEISEKSEIFDDQFSVERPDGSNFTLKIRSTKLEDSAMYFCASSPPDSPYEQYFGPGTRLTVT.

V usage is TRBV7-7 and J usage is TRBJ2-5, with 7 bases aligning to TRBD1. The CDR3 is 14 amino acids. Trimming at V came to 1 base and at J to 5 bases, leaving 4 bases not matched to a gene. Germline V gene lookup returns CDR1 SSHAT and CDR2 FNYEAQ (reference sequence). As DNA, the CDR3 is TGTGCCAGCAGCTTAGTTGCCAGGGGGGAGACCCAGTACTTC. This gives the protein CASSLVARGETQYF.

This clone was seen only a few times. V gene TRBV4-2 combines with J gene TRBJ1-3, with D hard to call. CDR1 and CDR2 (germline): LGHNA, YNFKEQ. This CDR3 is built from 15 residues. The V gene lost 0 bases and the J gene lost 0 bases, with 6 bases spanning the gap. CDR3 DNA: TGTGCCAGCAGCCAAGACAGGTACTCTGGAAACACCATATATTTT. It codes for CASSQDRYSGNTIYF.

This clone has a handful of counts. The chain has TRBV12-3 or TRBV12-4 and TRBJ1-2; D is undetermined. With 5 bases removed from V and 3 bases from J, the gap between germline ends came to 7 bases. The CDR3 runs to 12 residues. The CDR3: CASSQEDYGYTF. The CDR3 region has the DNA TGTGCCAGCAGTCAGGAGGACTATGGCTACACCTTC.

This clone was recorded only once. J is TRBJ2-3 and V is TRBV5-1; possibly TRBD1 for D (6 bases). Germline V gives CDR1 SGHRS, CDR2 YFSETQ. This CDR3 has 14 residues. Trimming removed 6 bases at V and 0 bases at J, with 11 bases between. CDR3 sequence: CASKDSPSTDTQYF. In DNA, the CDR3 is TGCGCCAGCAAGGACAGTCCTAGCACAGATACGCAGTATTTT.

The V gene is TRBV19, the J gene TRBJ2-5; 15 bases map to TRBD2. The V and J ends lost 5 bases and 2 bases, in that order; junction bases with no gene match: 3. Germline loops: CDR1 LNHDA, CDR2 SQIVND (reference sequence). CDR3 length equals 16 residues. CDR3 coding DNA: TGTGCCAGTAGTTACGGACTAGCGGGGGGGCAAGAGACCCAGTACTTC. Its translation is CASSYGLAGGQETQYF.

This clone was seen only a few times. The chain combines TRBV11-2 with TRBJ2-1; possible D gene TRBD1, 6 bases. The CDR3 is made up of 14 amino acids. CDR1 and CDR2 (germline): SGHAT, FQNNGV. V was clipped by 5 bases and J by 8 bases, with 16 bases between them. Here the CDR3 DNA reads TGTGCCAGCAGCACGACCCGGACAGTTTATGAGCAGTTCTTC. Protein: CASSTTRTVYEQFF.

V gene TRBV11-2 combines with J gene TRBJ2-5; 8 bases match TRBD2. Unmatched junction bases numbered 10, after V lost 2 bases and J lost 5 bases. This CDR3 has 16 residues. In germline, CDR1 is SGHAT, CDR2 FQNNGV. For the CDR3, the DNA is TGTGCCAGCAGCTTATTGATAGCGGGATCAGAGGAGACCCAGTACTTC. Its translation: CASSLLIAGSEETQYF.

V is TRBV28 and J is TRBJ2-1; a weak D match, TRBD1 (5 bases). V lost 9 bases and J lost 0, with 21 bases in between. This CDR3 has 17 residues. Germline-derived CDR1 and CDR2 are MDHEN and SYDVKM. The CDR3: CASFGQKALSSYNEQFF. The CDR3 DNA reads TGTGCCAGTTTCGGACAAAAGGCCTTAAGCTCCTACAATGAGCAGTTCTTC.

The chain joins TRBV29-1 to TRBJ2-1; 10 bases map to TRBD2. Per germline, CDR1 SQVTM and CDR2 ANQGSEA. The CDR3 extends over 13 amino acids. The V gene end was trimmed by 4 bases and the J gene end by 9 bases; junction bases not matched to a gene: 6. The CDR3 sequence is CSVGSSGGGEQFF. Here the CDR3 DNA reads TGCAGCGTTGGGTCTAGCGGGGGTGGTGAGCAGTTCTTC.

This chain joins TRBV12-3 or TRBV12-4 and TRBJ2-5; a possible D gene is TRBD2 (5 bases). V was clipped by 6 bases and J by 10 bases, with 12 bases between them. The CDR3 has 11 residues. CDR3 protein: CASSNLEVQYF. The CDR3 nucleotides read TGTGCCAGCAGCAACCTGGAGGTCCAGTACTTC.

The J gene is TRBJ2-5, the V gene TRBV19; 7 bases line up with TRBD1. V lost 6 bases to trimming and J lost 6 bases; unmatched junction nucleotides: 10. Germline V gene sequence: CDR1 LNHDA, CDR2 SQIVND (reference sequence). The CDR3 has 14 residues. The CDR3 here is CASSLDRDGKTQYF. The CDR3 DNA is TGTGCCAGTAGCCTCGACAGGGACGGGAAGACCCAGTACTTC.

For the CDR3, the DNA is TGCGCCAGCAGCTTGACTAGCGGCTACAATGAGCAGTTCTTC. This encodes CASSLTSGYNEQFF. The chain joins TRBV5-1 to TRBJ2-1, with TRBD2 identical over 8 bases. There are 14 residues in the CDR3. Looked up from germline, CDR1 is SGHRS and CDR2 is YFSETQ. Unmatched junction bases numbered 0, after V lost 1 base and J lost 3 bases.

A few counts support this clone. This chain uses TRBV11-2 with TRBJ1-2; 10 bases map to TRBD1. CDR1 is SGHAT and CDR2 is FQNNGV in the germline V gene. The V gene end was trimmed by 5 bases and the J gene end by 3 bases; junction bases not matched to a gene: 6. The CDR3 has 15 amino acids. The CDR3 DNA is TGTGCCAGCAGCCCCCGACAGGGGGCGTACTATGGCTACACCTTC. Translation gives CASSPRQGAYYGYTF.

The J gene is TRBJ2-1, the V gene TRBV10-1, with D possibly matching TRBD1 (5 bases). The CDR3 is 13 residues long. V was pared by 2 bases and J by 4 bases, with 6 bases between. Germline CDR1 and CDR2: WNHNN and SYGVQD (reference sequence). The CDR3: CASSETGYNEQFF. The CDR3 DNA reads TGCGCCAGCAGTGAGACAGGTTACAATGAGCAGTTCTTC.

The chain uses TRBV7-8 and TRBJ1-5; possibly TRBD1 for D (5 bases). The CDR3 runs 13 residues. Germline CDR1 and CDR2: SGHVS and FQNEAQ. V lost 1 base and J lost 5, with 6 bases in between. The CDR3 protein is CASSLVGDQPQHF. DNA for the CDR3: TGTGCCAGCAGCTTAGTAGGGGATCAGCCCCAGCATTTT.

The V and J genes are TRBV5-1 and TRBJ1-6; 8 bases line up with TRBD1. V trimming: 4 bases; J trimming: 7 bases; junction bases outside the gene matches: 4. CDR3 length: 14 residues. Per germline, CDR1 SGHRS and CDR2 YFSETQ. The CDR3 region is CASSPGQENSPLHF. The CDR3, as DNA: TGCGCCAGCAGCCCGGGACAGGAAAATTCACCCCTCCACTTT. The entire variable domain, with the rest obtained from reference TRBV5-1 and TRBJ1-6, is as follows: KAGVTQTPRYLIKTRGQQVTLSCSPISGHRSVSWYQQTPGQGLQFLFEYFSETQRNKGNFPGRFSGRQFSNSRSEMNVSTLELGDSALYLCASSPGQENSPLHFGNGTRLTVT.

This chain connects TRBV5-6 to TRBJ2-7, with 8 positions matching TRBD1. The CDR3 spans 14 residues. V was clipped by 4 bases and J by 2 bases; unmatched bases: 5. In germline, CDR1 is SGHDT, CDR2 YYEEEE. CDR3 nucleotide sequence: TGTGCCAGCAGCCGGGACAGGTCCGCCTACGAGCAGTACGTC. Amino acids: CASSRDRSAYEQYV.